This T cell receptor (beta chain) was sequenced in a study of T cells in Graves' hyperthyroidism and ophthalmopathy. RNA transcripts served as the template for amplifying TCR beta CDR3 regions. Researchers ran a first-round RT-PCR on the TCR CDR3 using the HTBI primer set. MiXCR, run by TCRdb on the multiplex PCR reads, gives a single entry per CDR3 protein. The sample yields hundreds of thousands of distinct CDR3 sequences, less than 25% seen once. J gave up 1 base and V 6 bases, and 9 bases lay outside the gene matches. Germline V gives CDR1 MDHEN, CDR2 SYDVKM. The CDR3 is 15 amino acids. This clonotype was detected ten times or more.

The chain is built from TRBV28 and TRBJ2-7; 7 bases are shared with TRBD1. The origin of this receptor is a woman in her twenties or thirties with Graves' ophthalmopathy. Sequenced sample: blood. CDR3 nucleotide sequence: TGTGCCAGCAGCCGGGCCGGGACAGCATCCTACGAGCAGTACTTC. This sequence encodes CASSRAGTASYEQYF.